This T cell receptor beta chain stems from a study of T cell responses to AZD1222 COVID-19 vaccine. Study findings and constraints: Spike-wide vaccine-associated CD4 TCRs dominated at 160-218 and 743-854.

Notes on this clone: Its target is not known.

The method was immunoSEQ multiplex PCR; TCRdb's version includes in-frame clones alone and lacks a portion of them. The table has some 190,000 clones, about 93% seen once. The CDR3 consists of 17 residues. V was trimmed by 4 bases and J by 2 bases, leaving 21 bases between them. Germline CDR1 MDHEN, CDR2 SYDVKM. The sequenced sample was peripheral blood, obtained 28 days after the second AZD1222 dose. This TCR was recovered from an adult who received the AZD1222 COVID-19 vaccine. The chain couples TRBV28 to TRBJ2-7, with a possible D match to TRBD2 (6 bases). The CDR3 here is CASSSPPQAGPTYEQYF. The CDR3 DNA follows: TGTGCCAGCAGTTCTCCACCTCAGGCGGGGCCTACCTACGAGCAGTACTTC.